The next 17 T cell receptor beta chains were all read from a single sample in a study of T cells after yellow fever vaccination. Using its own MiXCR run on the 5' RACE reads, TCRdb lists one record per CDR3 protein. This table holds fewer than 85,000 distinct CDR3 sequences, over 7.5% found once. Specimen: CD8+ T cells sorted from PBMCs, collected on the day of the yellow fever booster vaccination. The source of these receptors is a young man who received the YFV17D yellow fever vaccine.

Only a few counts were recorded for this clonotype. The rearrangement joins TRBV6-5 to TRBJ2-7, with D tentatively TRBD1 or TRBD2 (6 bases each). Germline loops: CDR1 MNHEY, CDR2 SVGAGI. The CDR3 extends over 15 amino acids. The V end was cut by 2 bases, the J end by 5 bases, with 16 bases between. The CDR3 here is CASSYELAGHHEQYF. CDR3 bases: TGTGCCAGCAGTTACGAGTTGGCGGGACACCACGAGCAGTACTTC.

This clonotype was observed many times. The J gene is TRBJ2-1, the V gene TRBV5-1; D is possibly TRBD1 or TRBD2 (6 bases each). V lost 4 bases and J lost 8, with 13 bases in between. This CDR3 has 13 amino acids. Per the germline V gene, CDR1 is SGHRS and CDR2 is YFSETQ. This CDR3 is CASSVGGTHEQFF. CDR3 nucleotides: TGCGCCAGCAGCGTTGGGGGGACACATGAGCAGTTCTTC.

In this sample, this clonotype turned up a few times. The chain carries TRBV12-3 or TRBV12-4 and TRBJ2-7; 11 positions match TRBD2. The CDR3 contains 13 residues. The J segment lost 3 bases and the V segment lost 6 bases, leaving 1 base of the junction unmatched. CDR3 sequence (DNA): TGTGCCAGCAGGGGGACTAGCGGCTACGAGCAGTACTTC. This translates into CASRGTSGYEQYF.

This clonotype was seen only a few times. The genes are TRBV7-9 and TRBJ2-2; maybe TRBD2 (6 bases). The germline V gene encodes CDR1 SEHNR and CDR2 FQNEAQ (reference sequence). Trimming shortened V by 5 bases and J by 0 bases, and 16 bases separated the two germline ends. The CDR3 length is 17 residues. CDR3 coding DNA: TGTGCCAGCAGCCCCCCATATAGCGGAGCGAACACCGGGGAGCTGTTTTTT. Amino acids: CASSPPYSGANTGELFF.

This clonotype was seen more than once but under ten times. This chain links TRBV15 with TRBJ2-3, with TRBD1 matching 9 bases. The CDR3 consists of 17 residues. J lost 0 bases, V lost 1 base, and 5 bases had no gene match. Germline lookup yields CDR1 LNHNV and CDR2 YYDKDF (reference sequence). The CDR3 loop reads CATSRVGTGTSTDTQYF. DNA for the CDR3: TGTGCCACCAGCAGAGTAGGGACAGGGACTAGCACAGATACGCAGTATTTT.

The V call is TRBV6-5, the J call TRBJ2-1; TRBD2 aligns across 7 bases. The CDR3 is 16 residues long. Trimming removed 0 bases from V and 4 bases from J; junction bases left unmatched: 6. CDR1 MNHEY and CDR2 SVGAGI come from the germline V gene. The CDR3 loop is CASSYSASGLYNEQFF. CDR3 in DNA: TGTGCCAGCAGTTACTCGGCTAGCGGATTGTACAATGAGCAGTTCTTC.

This clonotype was seen a handful of times. The junction and the germline gene differ at one end; a read error may be behind it. The rearrangement joins TRBV20-1 to TRBJ2-1, with 8 bases identical to TRBD2. The CDR3 consists of 16 residues. Looked up from germline, CDR1 is DFQATT and CDR2 is SNEGSKA (reference sequence). The CDR3 region is CCARDLSGSSYNEQFF. The DNA for the CDR3 is TGCTGTGCTAGAGATCTAAGCGGGAGCTCCTACAATGAGCAGTTCTTC.

The gene calls are TRBV2 and TRBJ2-7; 10 bases agree with TRBD1. The junction had 3 bases not matched to a gene; V was cut back by 0 bases and J by 4 bases. CDR3 length: 15 residues. Germline-derived CDR1 and CDR2 are SNHLY and FYNNEI. The CDR3 bases are TGTGCCAGCAGTGAAGCGACAGGGGGCACATACGAGCAGTACTTC. Encoded protein: CASSEATGGTYEQYF.

V and J are TRBV7-2 and TRBJ2-3; a weak D match, TRBD2 (5 bases). Between the trimmed V and J ends, which lost 3 bases and 5 bases, there was a span of 18 bases. The CDR3 has 16 residues. Germline V gives CDR1 SGHTA, CDR2 FQGNSA. CDR3 DNA: TGTGCCAGCAGCTTCCGCGGAGAGGCGGGTGGAGATACGCAGTATTTT. Its protein is CASSFRGEAGGDTQYF.

J is TRBJ2-7 and V is TRBV5-6; 10 nucleotides align to TRBD2. The CDR3 runs to 16 residues. Losses at the gene ends were 4 bases for V and 6 bases for J; bases not matched to a gene: 13. The V gene's germline CDR1 is SGHDT and CDR2 YYEEEE. In DNA, the CDR3 is TGTGCCAGCAGCCATAAGCGGGAGGGGAGTTTCTCCGAGCAGTACTTC. Amino acid sequence: CASSHKREGSFSEQYF.

The J gene is TRBJ2-7, the V gene TRBV9; 8 bases fit TRBD1. The CDR3 length is 13 residues. The V segment lost 0 bases and the J segment 6 bases; nucleotides outside the gene matches: 2. Germline CDR1 reads SGDLS; CDR2 reads YYNGEE. The CDR3 loop reads CASSVATGGEQYF. CDR3 in DNA: TGTGCCAGCAGCGTAGCAACAGGGGGCGAGCAGTACTTC.

This clonotype was found once. The CDR3 DNA is TGTGCCAGCAGCTGGGACAGGGAGACTGCCGAGCAGTACTTC. Protein: CASSWDRETAEQYF. The rearrangement links TRBV5-4 to TRBJ2-7; 9 nucleotides agree with TRBD1. This CDR3 is built from 14 residues. V lost 3 bases to trimming and J lost 6 bases; unmatched junction nucleotides: 7. Germline CDR1 reads SGHNT; CDR2 reads YYREEE (reference sequence).

This chain links TRBV27 with TRBJ2-2; a weak D match, TRBD2 (5 bases). Germline V CDR1 and CDR2: MNHEY, SMNVEV (reference sequence). V lost 4 bases and J lost 4, with 19 bases in between. The CDR3 covers 17 residues. The CDR3 coding sequence is TGTGCCAGCAGTTCGCCGGAGGATGGGCCGGGCACCGGGGAGCTGTTTTTT. Its translation: CASSSPEDGPGTGELFF.

This clonotype was picked up many times. J is TRBJ2-2 and V is TRBV5-8, with D maybe TRBD1 (5 bases). Germline V gene data show CDR1 as SGHTS and CDR2 as YDEGEE. The CDR3 loop spans 16 amino acids. The V gene lost 4 bases and the J gene lost 1 base, with 14 bases spanning the gap. CDR3 in amino acids: CASSPGIGKNTGELFF. The CDR3 region has the DNA TGTGCCAGCAGCCCAGGGATAGGAAAGAACACCGGGGAGCTGTTTTTT.

About this clonotype: Without the conserved terminal phenylalanine or tryptophan, this CDR3 likely stems from a read error. The gene calls are TRBV20-1 and TRBJ2-7; 8 nucleotides match TRBD1. V lost 3 bases and J lost 0; bases outside the gene matches: 7. This CDR3 has 15 residues. Germline assignment: CDR1 DFQATT and CDR2 SNEGSKA (reference sequence). The DNA for the CDR3 is TGCAGTGCTAGGGAAGGACAGGGATACTCCTACGAGCAGTACCTC. Its translation: CSAREGQGYSYEQYL.

This clonotype has at least ten counts. V is TRBV10-2 and J is TRBJ2-7; 8 bases match TRBD1. From germline, CDR1 is WSHSY and CDR2 SAAADI. The CDR3 has 11 residues. V trimming: 7 bases; J trimming: 6 bases; junction bases outside the gene matches: 2. The CDR3 coding sequence is TGCGCCAGCATCACAGGGGGCGAGCAGTACTTC. Translated, it gives CASITGGEQYF.

This chain links TRBV7-9 with TRBJ1-1; D unclear. CDR1 and CDR2 (germline): SEHNR, FQNEAQ (reference sequence). Deletions cut 3 bases from V and 5 bases from J, with 16 bases between. CDR3 size: 15 residues. Here the CDR3 DNA reads TGTGCCAGCAGCTTTGAAGAACCCGGGTGGACTGAAGCTTTCTTT. It encodes CASSFEEPGWTEAFF.